This T cell receptor (beta chain) was identified in a study of T cells expressing NK-cell markers. Study at large: Source material for TCR beta repertoires consisted of sorted CD3+CD56+NKG2C+, CD3+CD56+NKG2C- and CD3+CD56-NKG2C+ T cells.

5'RACE template switching with UMIs generated TCR beta cDNA. TCRdb reprocessed the 5' RACE reads and reports one entry per CDR3 protein, with no DNA. The sample totals 550,000 to 600,000 distinct CDR3 sequences; its top ten clones hold 3% to 4.5%. CDR1 LGHNA and CDR2 YNFKEQ come from the germline V gene. The CDR3 runs to 14 residues. The clonotype was recovered from a man in his late teens or twenties in good health. Sequencing used blood T cells: a sorted CD56 or NKG2C T cell subset, CD4+ or CD8+ T cells, or bulk PBMC T cells (not recorded which). The chain joins TRBV4-2 to TRBJ2-3; TCRdb picks TRBD1, but there is no DNA to check that call. The chain's CDR3 is CASSQEGPGDTQYF.